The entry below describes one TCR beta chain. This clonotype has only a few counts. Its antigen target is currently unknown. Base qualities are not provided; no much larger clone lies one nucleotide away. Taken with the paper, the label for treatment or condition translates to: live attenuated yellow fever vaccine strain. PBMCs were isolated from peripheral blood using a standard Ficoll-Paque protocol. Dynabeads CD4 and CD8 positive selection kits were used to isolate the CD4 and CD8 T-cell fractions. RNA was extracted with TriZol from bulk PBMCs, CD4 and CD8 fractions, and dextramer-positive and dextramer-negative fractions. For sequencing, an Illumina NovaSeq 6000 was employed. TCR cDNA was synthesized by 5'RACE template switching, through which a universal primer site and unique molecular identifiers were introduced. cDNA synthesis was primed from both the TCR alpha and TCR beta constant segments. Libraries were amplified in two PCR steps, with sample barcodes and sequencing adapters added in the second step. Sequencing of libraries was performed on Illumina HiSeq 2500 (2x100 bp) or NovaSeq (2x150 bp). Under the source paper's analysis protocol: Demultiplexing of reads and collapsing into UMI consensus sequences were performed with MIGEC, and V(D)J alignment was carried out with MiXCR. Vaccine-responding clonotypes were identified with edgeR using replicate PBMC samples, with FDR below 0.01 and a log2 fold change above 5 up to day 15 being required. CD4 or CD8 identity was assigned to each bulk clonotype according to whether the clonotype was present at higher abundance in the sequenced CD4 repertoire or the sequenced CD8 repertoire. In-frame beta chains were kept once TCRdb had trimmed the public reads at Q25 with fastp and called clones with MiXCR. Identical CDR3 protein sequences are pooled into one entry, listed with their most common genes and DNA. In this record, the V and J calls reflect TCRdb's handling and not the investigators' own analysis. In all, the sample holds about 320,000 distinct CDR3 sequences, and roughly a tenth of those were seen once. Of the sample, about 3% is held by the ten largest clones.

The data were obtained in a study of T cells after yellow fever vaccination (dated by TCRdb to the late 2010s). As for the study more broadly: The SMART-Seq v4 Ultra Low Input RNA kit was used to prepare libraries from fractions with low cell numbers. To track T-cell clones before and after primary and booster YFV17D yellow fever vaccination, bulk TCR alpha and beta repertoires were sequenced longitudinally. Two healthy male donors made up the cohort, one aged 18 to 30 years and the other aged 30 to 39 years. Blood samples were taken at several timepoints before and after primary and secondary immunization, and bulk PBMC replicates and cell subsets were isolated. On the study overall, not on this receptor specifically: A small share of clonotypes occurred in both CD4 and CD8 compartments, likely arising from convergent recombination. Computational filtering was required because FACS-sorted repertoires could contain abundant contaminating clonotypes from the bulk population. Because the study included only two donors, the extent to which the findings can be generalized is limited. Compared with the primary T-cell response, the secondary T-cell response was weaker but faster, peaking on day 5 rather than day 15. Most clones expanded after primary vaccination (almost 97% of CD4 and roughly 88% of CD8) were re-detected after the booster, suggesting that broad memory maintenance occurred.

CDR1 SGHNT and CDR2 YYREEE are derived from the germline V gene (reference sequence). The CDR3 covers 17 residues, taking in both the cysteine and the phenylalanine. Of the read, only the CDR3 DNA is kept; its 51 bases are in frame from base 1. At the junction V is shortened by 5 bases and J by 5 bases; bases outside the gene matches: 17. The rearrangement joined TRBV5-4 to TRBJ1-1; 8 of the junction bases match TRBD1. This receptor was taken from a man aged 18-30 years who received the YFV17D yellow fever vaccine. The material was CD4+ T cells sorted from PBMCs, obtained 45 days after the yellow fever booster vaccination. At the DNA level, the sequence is TGTGCCAGCAGTTACGCTTTGATAGACAGGGGAGGAACTGAAGCTTTCTTT. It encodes CASSYALIDRGGTEAFF.